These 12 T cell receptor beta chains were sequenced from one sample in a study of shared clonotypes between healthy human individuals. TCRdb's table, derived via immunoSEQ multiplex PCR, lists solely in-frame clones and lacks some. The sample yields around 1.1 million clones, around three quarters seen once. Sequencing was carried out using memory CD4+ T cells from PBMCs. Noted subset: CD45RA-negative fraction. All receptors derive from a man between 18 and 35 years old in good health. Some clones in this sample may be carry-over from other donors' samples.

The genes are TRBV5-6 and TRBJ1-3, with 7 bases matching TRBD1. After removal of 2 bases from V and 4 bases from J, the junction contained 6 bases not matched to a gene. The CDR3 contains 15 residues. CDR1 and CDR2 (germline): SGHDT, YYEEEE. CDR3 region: CASSLTGVNGNTIYF. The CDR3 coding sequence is TGTGCCAGCAGCTTAACAGGGGTGAACGGAAACACCATATATTTT.

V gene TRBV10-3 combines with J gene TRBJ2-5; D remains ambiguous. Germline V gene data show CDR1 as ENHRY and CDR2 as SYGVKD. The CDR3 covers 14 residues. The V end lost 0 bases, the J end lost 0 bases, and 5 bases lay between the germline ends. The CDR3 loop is CAISESRYQETQYF. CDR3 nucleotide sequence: TGTGCCATCAGTGAGTCGCGGTACCAAGAGACCCAGTACTTC.

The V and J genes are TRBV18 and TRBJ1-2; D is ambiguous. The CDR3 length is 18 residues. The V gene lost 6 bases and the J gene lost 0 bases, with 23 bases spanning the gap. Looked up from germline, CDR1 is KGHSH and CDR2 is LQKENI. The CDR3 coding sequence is TGTGCCAGCTCCCACACGAGTAGCTCAGCGGGAGCTAACTATGGCTACACCTTC. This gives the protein CASSHTSSSAGANYGYTF.

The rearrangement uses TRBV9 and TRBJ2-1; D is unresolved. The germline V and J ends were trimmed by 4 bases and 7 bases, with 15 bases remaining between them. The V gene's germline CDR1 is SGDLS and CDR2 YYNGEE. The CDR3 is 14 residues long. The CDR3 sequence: CASSPRWPSNEQFF. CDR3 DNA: TGTGCCAGCAGCCCCAGGTGGCCTTCGAATGAGCAGTTCTTC.

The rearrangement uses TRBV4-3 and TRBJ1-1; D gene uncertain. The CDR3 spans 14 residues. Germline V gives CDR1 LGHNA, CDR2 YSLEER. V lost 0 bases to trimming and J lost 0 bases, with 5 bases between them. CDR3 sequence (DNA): TGCGCCAGCAGCCAAGAGGCCGTGAACACTGAAGCTTTCTTT. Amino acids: CASSQEAVNTEAFF.

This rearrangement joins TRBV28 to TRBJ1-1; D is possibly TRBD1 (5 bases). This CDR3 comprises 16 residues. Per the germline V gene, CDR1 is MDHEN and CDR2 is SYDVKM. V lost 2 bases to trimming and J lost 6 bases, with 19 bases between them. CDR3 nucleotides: TGTGCCAGCAGTTTACCGCCAGCCCCAGGGTTTGCTGAAGCTTTCTTT. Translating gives CASSLPPAPGFAEAFF.

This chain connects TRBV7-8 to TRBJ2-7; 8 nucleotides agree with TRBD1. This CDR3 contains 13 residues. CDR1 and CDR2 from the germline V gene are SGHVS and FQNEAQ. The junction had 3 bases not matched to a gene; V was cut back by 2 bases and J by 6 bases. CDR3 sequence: CASSLKTGVEQYF. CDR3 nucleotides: TGTGCCAGCAGCTTAAAGACAGGGGTCGAGCAGTACTTC.

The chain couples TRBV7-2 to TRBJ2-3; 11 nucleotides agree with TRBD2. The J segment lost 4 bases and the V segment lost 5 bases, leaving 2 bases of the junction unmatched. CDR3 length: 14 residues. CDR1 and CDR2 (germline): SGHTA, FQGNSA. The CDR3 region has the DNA TGTGCCAGCAGCATTAGCGGGAGGGCAGATACGCAGTATTTT. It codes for CASSISGRADTQYF. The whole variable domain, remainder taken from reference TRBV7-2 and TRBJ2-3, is GAGVSQSPSNKVTEKGKDVELRCDPISGHTALYWYRQSLGQGLEFLIYFQGNSAPDKSGLPSDRFSAERTGGSVSTLTIQRTQQEDSAVYLCASSISGRADTQYFGPGTRLTVL.

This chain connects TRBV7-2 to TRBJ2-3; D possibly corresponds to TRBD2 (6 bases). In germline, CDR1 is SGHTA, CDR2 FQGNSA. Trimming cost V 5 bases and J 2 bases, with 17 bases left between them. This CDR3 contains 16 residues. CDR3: CASSPSKGTFTDTQYF. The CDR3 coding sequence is TGTGCCAGCAGCCCAAGCAAGGGGACTTTCACAGATACGCAGTATTTT.

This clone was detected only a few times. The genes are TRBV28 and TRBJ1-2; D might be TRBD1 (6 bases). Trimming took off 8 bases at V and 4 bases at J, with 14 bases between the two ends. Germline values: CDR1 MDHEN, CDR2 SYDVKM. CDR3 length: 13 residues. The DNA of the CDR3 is TGTGCCAGCTTCAGGGGTTTTGGCTATGGCTACACCTTC. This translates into CASFRGFGYGYTF.

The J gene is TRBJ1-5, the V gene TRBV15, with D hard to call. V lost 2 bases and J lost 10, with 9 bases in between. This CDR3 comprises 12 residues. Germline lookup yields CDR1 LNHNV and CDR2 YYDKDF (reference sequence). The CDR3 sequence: CATSRPNIPQHF. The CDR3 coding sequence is TGTGCCACCAGCAGACCCAACATCCCCCAGCATTTT. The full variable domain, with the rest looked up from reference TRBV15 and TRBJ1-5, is DAMVIQNPRYQVTQFGKPVTLSCSQTLNHNVMYWYQQKSSQAPKLLFHYYDKDFNNEADTPDNFQSRRPNTSFCFLDIRSPGLGDTAMYLCATSRPNIPQHFGDGTRLSIL.

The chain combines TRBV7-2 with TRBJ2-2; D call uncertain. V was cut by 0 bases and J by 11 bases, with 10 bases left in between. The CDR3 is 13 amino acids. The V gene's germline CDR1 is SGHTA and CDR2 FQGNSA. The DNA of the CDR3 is TGTGCCAGCAGCTTAGCAGGGTTCAAAGAGCTGTTTTTT. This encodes CASSLAGFKELFF.